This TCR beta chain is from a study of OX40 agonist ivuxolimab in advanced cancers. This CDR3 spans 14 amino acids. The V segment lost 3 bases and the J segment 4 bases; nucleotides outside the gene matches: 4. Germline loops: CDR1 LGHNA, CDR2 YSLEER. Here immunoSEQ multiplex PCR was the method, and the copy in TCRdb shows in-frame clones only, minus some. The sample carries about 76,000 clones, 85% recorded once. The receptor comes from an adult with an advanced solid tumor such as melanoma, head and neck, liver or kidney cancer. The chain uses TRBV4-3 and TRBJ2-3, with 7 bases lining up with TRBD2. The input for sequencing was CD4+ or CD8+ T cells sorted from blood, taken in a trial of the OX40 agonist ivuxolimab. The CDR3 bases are TGCGCCAGCAGCCAGCTACGGGGGGCAGATACGCAGTATTTT. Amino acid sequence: CASSQLRGADTQYF.